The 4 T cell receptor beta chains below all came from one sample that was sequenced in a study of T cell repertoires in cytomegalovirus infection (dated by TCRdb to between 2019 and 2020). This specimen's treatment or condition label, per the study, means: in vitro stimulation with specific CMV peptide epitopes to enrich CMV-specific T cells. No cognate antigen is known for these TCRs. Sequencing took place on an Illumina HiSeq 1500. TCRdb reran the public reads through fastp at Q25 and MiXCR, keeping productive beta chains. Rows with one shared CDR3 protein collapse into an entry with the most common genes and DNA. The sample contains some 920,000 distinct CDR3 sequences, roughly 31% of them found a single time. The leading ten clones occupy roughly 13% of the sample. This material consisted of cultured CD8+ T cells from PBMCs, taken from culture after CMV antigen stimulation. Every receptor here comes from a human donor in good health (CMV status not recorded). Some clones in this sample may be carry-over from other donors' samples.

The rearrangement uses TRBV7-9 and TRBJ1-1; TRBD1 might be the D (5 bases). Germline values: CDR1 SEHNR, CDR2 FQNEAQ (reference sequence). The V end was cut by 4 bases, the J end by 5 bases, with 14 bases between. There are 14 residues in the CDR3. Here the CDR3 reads CASSSEGSGTEAFF. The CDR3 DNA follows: TGTGCCAGCAGCTCGGAGGGGTCGGGGACTGAAGCTTTCTTT. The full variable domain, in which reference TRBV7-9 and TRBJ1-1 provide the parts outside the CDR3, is DTGVSQNPRHKITKRGQNVTFRCDPISEHNRLYWYRQTLGQGPEFLTYFQNEAQLEKSRLLSDRFSAERPKGSFSTLEIQRTEQGDSAMYLCASSSEGSGTEAFFGQGTRLTVV.

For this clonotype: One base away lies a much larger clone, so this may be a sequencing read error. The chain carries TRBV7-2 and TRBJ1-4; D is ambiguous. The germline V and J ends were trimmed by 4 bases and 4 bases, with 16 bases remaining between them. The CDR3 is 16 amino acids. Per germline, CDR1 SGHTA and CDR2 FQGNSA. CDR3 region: CASSSERVLVNEKLFF. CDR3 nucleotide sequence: TGTGCCAGCAGCTCGGAAAGGGTTTTGGTTAATGAAAAACTGTTTTTT.

CDR3 sequence: CASLITGFLTEAFF. For the CDR3, the DNA is TGTGCCAGCCTAATCACAGGGTTCTTAACTGAAGCTTTCTTT. The chain uses TRBV12-3 or TRBV12-4 and TRBJ1-1; TRBD1 is a possible D gene (6 bases). V was trimmed by 8 bases and J by 5 bases, leaving 18 bases between them. This CDR3 has 14 amino acids.

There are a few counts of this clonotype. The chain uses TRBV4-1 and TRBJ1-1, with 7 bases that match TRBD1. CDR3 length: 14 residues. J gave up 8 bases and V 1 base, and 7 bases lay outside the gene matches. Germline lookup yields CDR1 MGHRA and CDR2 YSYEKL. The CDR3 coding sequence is TGCGCCAGCAGCCAAGCCGAGGACAGGTTGGAAGCTTTCTTT. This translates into CASSQAEDRLEAFF.